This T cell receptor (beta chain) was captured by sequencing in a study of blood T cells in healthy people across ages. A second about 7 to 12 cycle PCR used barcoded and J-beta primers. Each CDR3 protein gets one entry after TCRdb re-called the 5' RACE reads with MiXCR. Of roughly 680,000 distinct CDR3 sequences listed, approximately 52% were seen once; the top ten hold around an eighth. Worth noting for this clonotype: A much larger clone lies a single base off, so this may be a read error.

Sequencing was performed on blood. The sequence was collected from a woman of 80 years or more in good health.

In DNA, the CDR3 is TGCAGTGCCCGGTCCGTGGGGGGAGCTTACAATGAGCAGTACTTC. Its protein is CSARSVGGAYNEQYF. This chain uses TRBV20-1 with TRBJ2-5; tentative D call: TRBD2 (6 bases). Germline V gene sequence: CDR1 DFQATT, CDR2 SNEGSKA (reference sequence). This CDR3 spans 15 amino acids. V gave up 6 bases and J gave up 11 bases, with 28 bases separating them.